Shown below are 4 T cell receptor beta chains from a single sample sequenced in a study of T cell responses to AZD1222 COVID-19 vaccine. The method was immunoSEQ multiplex PCR; TCRdb's version includes in-frame clones alone and lacks a portion of them. Altogether 100,000 to 150,000 clones are present, approximately 92% being singletons, with the ten largest covering about 1.9%. Sequenced material: peripheral blood, taken 28 days after the second AZD1222 dose. The receptor source for this set is an adult who received the AZD1222 COVID-19 vaccine.

V usage is TRBV18 and J usage is TRBJ1-1; D not resolved. V shed 0 bases and J shed 7 bases, with 15 bases lying between them. Germline CDR1 is KGHSH and CDR2 is LQKENI. The CDR3 consists of 15 residues. The CDR3 DNA sequence: TGTGCCAGCTCACCACCGTACGAAGGGTTGAGTGAAGCTTTCTTT. This gives the protein CASSPPYEGLSEAFF.

The chain couples TRBV6-2 or TRBV6-3 to TRBJ2-3, with D perhaps TRBD1 (6 bases). In germline, CDR1 is MNHEY, CDR2 SVGEGT. The CDR3 has 15 amino acids. With 1 base removed from V and 4 bases from J, the gap between germline ends came to 12 bases. CDR3 in amino acids: CASSYWHRVADTQYF. Written as DNA, the CDR3 is TGTGCCAGCAGTTACTGGCACAGGGTAGCAGATACGCAGTATTTT.

This clone was picked up one time. V and J are TRBV11-2 and TRBJ2-2, with D possibly TRBD2 on 6 matching bases. The germline V gene has CDR1 SGHAT and CDR2 FQNNGV. This CDR3 is built from 16 residues. V was cut by 5 bases and J by 5 bases, with 18 bases left in between. CDR3 in amino acids: CASSNPSLGGTGELFF. CDR3 DNA sequence: TGTGCCAGCAGCAACCCCTCCCTCGGGGGAACCGGGGAGCTGTTTTTT.

J is TRBJ2-6 and V is TRBV6-1; D is ambiguous. This CDR3 spans 15 amino acids. Trimming took 2 bases from V and 3 from J, leaving 8 bases between them. Germline V gene data show CDR1 as MNHNS and CDR2 as SASEGT. CDR3 protein: CASSELGYGANVLTF. The CDR3 region has the DNA TGTGCCAGCAGTGAACTGGGATATGGGGCCAACGTCCTGACTTTC.